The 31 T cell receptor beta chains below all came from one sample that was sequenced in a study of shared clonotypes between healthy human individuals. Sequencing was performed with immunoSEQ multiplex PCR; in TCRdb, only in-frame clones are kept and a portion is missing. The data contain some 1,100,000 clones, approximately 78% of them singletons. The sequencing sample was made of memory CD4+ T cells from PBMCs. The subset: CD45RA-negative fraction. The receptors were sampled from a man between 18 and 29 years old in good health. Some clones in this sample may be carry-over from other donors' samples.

CDR3: CASSPGLGTGNYGYTF. The CDR3 DNA sequence: TGTGCCAGCTCACCAGGTCTCGGGACAGGCAACTATGGCTACACCTTC. This chain joins TRBV18 and TRBJ1-2, with 8 bases matching TRBD1. The CDR3 covers 16 residues. V lost 2 bases to trimming and J lost 2 bases; unmatched junction nucleotides: 7. Germline V gives CDR1 KGHSH, CDR2 LQKENI.

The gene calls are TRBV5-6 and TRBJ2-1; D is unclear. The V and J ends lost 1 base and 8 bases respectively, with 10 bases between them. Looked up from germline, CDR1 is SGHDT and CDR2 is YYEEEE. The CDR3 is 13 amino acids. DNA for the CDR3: TGTGCCAGCAGCTTGTTCCAAGGTTATGAGCAGTTCTTC. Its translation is CASSLFQGYEQFF.

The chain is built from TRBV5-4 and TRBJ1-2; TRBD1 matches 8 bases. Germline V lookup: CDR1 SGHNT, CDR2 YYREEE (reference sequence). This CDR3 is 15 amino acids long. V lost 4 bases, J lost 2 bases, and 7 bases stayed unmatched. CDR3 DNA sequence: TGTGCCAGCAGCGCGGGGGGGACAGGAAACTATGGCTACACCTTC. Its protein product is CASSAGGTGNYGYTF.

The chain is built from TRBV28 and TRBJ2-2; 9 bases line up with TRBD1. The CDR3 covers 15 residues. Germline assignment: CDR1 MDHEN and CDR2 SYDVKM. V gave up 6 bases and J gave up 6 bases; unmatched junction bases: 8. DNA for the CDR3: TGTGCCAGCAGAGCCGGGACAGGGTGGTCCGGGGAGCTGTTTTTT. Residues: CASRAGTGWSGELFF.

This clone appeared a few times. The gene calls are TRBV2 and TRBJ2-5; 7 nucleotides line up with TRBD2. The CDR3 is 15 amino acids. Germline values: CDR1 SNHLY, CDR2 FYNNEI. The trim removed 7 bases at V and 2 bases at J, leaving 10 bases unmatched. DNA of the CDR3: TGTGCCAGCATCTCTCGTCGGGGAGGGCAAGAGACCCAGTACTTC. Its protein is CASISRRGGQETQYF. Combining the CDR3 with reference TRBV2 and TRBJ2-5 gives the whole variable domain EPEVTQTPSHQVTQMGQEVILRCVPISNHLYFYWYRQILGQKVEFLVSFYNNEISEKSEIFDDQFSVERPDGSNFTLKIRSTKLEDSAMYFCASISRRGGQETQYFGPGTRLLVL.

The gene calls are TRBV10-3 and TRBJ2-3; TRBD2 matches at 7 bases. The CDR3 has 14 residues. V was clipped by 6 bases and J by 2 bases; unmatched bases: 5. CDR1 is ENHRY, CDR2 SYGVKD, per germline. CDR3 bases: TGTGCCATCAGACCAAGCGGGATCACAGATACGCAGTATTTT. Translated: CAIRPSGITDTQYF.

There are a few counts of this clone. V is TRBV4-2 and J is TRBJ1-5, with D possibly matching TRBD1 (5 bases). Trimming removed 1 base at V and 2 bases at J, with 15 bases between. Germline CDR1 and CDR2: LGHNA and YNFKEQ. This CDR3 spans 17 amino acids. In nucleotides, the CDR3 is TGTGCCAGCAGCCAAGTATCGGCTCCAGGGCGCAATCAGCCCCAGCATTTT. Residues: CASSQVSAPGRNQPQHF.

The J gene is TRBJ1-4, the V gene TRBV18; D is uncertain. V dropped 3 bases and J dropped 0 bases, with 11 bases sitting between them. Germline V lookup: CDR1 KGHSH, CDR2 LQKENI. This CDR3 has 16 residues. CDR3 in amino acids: CASSPDVLATNEKLFF. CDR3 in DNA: TGTGCCAGCTCACCGGATGTCCTTGCAACTAATGAAAAACTGTTTTTT.

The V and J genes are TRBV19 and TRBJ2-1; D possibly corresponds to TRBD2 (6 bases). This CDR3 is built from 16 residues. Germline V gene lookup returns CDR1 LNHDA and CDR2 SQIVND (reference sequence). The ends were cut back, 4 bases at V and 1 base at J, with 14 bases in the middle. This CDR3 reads CASSTSGPRSYNEQFF. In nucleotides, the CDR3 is TGTGCCAGTAGTACAAGCGGGCCCCGATCCTACAATGAGCAGTTCTTC. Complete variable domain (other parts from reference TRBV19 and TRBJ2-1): DGGITQSPKYLFRKEGQNVTLSCEQNLNHDAMYWYRQDPGQGLRLIYYSQIVNDFQKGDIAEGYSVSREKKESFPLTVTSAQKNPTAFYLCASSTSGPRSYNEQFFGPGTRLTVL.

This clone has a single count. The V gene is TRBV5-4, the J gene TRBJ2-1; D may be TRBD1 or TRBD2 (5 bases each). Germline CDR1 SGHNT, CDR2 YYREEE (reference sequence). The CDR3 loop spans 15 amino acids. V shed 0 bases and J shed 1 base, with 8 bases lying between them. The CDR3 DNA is TGTGCCAGCAGCTTGGGGGGGAAGTCCTACAATGAGCAGTTCTTC. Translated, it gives CASSLGGKSYNEQFF.

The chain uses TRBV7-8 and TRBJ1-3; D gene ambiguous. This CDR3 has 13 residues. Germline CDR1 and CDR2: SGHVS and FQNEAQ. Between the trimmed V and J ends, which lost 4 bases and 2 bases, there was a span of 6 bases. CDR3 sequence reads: CASSSTPGNTIYF. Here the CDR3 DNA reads TGTGCCAGCAGCTCCACCCCTGGAAACACCATATATTTT.

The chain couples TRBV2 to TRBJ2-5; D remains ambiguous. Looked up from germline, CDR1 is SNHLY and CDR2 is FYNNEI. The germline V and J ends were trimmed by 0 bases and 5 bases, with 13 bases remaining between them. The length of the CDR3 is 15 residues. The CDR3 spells CASSEAWPKPETQYF. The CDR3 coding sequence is TGTGCCAGCAGTGAAGCCTGGCCCAAACCGGAGACCCAGTACTTC.

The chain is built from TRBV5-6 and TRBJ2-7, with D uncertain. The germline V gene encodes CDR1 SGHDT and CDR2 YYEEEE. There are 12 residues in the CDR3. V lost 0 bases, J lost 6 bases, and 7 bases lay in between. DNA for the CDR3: TGTGCCAGCAGCTTGGTAGGATTCGAGCAGTACTTC. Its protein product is CASSLVGFEQYF.

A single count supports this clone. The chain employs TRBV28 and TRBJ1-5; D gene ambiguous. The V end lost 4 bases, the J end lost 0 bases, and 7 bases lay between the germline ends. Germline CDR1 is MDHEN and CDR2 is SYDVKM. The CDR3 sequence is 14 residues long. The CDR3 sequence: CASSSLYSNQPQHF. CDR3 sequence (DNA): TGTGCCAGCAGTTCCCTTTATAGCAATCAGCCCCAGCATTTT.

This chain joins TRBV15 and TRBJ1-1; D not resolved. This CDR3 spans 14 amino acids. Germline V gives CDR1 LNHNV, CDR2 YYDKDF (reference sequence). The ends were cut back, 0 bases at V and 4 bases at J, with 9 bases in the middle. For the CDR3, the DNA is TGTGCCACCAGCAGAGAAAGGGTCCCCACTGAAGCTTTCTTT. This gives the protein CATSRERVPTEAFF.

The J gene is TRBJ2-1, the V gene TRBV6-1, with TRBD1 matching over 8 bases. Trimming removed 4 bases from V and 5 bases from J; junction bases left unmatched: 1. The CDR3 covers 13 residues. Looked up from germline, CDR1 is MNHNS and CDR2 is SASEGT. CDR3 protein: CASSVQGDNEQFF. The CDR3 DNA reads TGTGCCAGCAGTGTACAGGGGGACAATGAGCAGTTCTTC.

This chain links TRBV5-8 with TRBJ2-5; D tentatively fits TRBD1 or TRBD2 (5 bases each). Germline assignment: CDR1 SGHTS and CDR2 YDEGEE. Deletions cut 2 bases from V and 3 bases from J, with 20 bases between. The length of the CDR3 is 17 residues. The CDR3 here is CASSFNGGNLGEETQYF. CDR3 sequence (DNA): TGTGCCAGCAGCTTTAATGGGGGTAACCTCGGGGAAGAGACCCAGTACTTC.

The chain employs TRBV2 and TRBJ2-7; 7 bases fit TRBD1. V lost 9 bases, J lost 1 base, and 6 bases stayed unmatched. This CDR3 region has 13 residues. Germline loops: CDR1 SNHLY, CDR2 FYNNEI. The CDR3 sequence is CASTPGQSYEQYF. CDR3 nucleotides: TGTGCCAGTACCCCGGGACAGTCCTACGAGCAGTACTTC.

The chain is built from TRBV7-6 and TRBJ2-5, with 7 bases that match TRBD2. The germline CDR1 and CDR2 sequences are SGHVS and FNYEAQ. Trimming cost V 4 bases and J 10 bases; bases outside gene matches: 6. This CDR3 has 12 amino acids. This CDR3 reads CASSSSSGGQYF. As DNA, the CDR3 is TGTGCCAGCAGCTCCAGTTCGGGGGGCCAGTACTTC.

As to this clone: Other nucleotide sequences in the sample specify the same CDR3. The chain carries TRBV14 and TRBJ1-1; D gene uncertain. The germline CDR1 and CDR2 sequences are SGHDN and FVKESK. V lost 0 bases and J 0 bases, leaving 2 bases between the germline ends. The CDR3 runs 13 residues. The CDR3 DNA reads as TGTGCCAGCAGCCAAGACGTGAACACTGAAGCTTTCTTT. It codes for CASSQDVNTEAFF.

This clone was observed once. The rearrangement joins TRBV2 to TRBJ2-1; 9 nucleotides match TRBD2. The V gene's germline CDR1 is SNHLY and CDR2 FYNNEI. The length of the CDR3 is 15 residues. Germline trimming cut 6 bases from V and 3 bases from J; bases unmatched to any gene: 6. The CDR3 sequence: CASRPGTSIYNEQFF. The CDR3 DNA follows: TGTGCCAGCAGGCCCGGGACTAGCATCTACAATGAGCAGTTCTTC.

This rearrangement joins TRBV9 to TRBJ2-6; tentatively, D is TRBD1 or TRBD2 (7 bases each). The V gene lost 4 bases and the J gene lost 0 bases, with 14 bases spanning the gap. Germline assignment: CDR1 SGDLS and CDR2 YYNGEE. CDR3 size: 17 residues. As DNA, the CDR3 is TGTGCCAGCAGCCCTACAGGGGACTACTCTGGGGCCAACGTCCTGACTTTC. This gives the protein CASSPTGDYSGANVLTF.

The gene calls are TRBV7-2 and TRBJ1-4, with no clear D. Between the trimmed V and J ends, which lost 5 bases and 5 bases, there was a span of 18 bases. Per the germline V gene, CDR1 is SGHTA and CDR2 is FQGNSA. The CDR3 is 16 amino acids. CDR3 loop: CASSPDVGRVNEKLFF. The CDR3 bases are TGTGCCAGCAGCCCGGACGTTGGTAGGGTGAATGAAAAACTGTTTTTT.

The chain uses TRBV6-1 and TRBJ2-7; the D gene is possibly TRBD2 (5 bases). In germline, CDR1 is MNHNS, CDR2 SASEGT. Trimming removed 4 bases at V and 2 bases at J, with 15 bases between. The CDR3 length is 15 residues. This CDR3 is CASSATGLRAYEQYF. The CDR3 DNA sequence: TGTGCCAGCAGTGCCACCGGACTGCGGGCCTACGAGCAGTACTTC.

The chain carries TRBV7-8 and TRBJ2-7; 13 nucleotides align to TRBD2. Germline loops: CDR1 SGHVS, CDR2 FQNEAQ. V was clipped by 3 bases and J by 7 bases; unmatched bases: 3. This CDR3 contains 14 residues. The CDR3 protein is CASSFPGLAGEQYF. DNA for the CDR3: TGTGCCAGCAGCTTCCCGGGACTAGCGGGAGAGCAGTACTTC.

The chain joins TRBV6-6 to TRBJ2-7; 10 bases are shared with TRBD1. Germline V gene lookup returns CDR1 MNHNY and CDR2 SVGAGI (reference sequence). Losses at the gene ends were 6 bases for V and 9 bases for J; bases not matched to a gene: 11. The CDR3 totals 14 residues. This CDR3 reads CASRGQGENAGQYF. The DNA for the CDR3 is TGTGCCAGCAGAGGACAGGGGGAGAATGCGGGGCAGTACTTC.

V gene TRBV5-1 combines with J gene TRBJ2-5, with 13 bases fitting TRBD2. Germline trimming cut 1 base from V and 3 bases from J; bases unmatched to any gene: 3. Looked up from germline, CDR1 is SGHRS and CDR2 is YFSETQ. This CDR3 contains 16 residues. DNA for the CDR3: TGCGCCAGCAGCTTGACCGGGACTAGCGGGGAAGAGACCCAGTACTTC. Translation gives CASSLTGTSGEETQYF.

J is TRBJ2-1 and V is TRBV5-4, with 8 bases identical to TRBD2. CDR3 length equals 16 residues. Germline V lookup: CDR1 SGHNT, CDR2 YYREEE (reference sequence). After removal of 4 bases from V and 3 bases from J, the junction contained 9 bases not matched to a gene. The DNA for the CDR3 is TGTGCCAGCAGCCCCCTGGGAGCGGGAGTCTACAATGAGCAGTTCTTC. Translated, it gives CASSPLGAGVYNEQFF.

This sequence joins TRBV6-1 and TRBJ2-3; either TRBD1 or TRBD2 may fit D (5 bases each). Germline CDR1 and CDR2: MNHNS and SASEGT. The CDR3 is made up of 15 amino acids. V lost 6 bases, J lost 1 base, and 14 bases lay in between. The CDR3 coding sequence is TGTGCCAGCAGGAGGGGAGTTACAGGCACAGATACGCAGTATTTT. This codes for CASRRGVTGTDTQYF.

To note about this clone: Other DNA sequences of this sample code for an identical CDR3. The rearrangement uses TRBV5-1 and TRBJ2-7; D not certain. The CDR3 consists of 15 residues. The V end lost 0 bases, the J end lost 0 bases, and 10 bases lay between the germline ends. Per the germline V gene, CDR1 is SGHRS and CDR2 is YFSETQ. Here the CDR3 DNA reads TGCGCCAGCAGCTTGGCGGGCGGATTCTCCTACGAGCAGTACTTC. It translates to CASSLAGGFSYEQYF. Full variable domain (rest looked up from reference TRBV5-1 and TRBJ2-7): KAGVTQTPRYLIKTRGQQVTLSCSPISGHRSVSWYQQTPGQGLQFLFEYFSETQRNKGNFPGRFSGRQFSNSRSEMNVSTLELGDSALYLCASSLAGGFSYEQYFGPGTRLTVT.

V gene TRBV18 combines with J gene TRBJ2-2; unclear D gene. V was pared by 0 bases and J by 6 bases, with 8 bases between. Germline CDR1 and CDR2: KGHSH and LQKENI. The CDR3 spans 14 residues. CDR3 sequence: CASSPPSFSGELFF. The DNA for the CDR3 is TGTGCCAGCTCACCACCTAGCTTCTCCGGGGAGCTGTTTTTT. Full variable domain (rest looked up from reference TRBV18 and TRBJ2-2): NAGVMQNPRHLVRRRGQEARLRCSPMKGHSHVYWYRQLPEEGLKFMVYLQKENIIDESGMPKERFSAEFPKEGPSILRIQQVVRGDSAAYFCASSPPSFSGELFFGEGSRLTVL.